The source of this TCR beta chain is a study of response to subunit inactivated influenza vaccine. General observations from the study: Researchers suggested that each seasonal influenza vaccination recruits few new T cells.

TCRdb fed the RT-PCR reads into MiXCR, producing one record per CDR3 protein. The sample lists about 500,000 distinct CDR3 sequences; about 15% were seen once. In regard to this clonotype: Its antigen is as yet unknown.

CDR3 length equals 13 residues. Germline-derived CDR1 and CDR2 are MNHEY and SVGEGT. V lost 8 bases to trimming and J lost 5 bases, with 12 bases between them. The chain joins TRBV6-2 or TRBV6-3 to TRBJ2-2; D gene unclear. This clonotype was sampled from a man in his fifties or sixties who received an inactivated influenza vaccine. The sample here was CD4+ T cells sorted from PBMCs, taken approximately 25 months after vaccination. Here the CDR3 DNA reads TGTGCCAGCGGACCAAGTCAGACCGGGGAGCTGTTTTTT. It translates to CASGPSQTGELFF.